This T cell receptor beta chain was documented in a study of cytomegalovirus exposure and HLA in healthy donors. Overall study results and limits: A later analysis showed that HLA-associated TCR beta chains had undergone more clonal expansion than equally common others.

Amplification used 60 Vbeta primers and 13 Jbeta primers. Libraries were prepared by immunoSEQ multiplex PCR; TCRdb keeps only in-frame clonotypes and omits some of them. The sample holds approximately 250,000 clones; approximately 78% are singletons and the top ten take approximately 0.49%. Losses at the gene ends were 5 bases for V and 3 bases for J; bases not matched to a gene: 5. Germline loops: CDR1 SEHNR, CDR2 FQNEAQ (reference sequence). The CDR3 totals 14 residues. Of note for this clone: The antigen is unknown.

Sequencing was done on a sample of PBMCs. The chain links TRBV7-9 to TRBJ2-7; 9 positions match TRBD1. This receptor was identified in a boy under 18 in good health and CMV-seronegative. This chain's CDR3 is CASSNRGLGYEQYF. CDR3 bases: TGTGCCAGCAGCAACAGGGGGCTTGGCTACGAGCAGTACTTC.